Below are 15 T cell receptor beta chains sequenced from a single sample in a study of blood T cell repertoires in COVID-19. The assay was immunoSEQ multiplex PCR, and TCRdb's table has in-frame clones only and misses some. This table has around 91,000 clones, approximately 81% appearing once. The sample comprised peripheral blood. Receptor source: a man older than 75 with acute or convalescent COVID-19.

The V gene is TRBV28, the J gene TRBJ2-5; 9 bases agree with TRBD2. The CDR3 is 15 amino acids. Germline lookup yields CDR1 MDHEN and CDR2 SYDVKM. The ends lost 6 bases at V and 1 base at J; junction bases unmatched: 6. DNA for the CDR3: TGTGCCAGCAGCATCCCGACTAGCGGCCAAGAGACCCAGTACTTC. It is translated as CASSIPTSGQETQYF.

The rearrangement joins TRBV5-6 to TRBJ1-2; 9 positions agree with TRBD1. Trimming at V came to 1 base and at J to 5 bases, leaving 15 bases not matched to a gene. The CDR3 consists of 18 residues. Germline V lookup: CDR1 SGHDT, CDR2 YYEEEE. Written as DNA, the CDR3 is TGTGCCAGCAGCTTGTATGGGACAGGGATCTCACCCCGTTATGGCTACACCTTC. Protein sequence: CASSLYGTGISPRYGYTF.

The chain employs TRBV12-5 and TRBJ1-1; TRBD1 agrees at 9 bases. Germline V gene lookup returns CDR1 LGHNT and CDR2 FRNRAP. With 4 bases clipped from V and 4 bases from J, the junction kept 4 bases outside the gene matches. The CDR3 spans 14 residues. The CDR3 DNA reads as TGTGCTAGTGGTTGGGGACAGGGAGCCACTGAAGCTTTCTTT. Its protein product is CASGWGQGATEAFF.

This chain uses TRBV28 with TRBJ2-7; TRBD2 aligns across 7 bases. Trimming at V came to 4 bases and at J to 2 bases, leaving 8 bases not matched to a gene. In germline, CDR1 is MDHEN, CDR2 SYDVKM. The CDR3 has 15 residues. The CDR3 region has the DNA TGTGCCAGCAGTTCTTCAGCGGGACCAACCTACGAGCAGTACTTC. This sequence encodes CASSSSAGPTYEQYF.

The genes are TRBV5-4 and TRBJ2-7; perhaps TRBD1 as D (6 bases). This CDR3 comprises 13 residues. The V end lost 9 bases, the J end lost 1 base, and 14 bases lay between the germline ends. Germline V lookup: CDR1 SGHNT, CDR2 YYREEE (reference sequence). CDR3 DNA sequence: TGTGCCAACCAGAACCAGGGGTCCTACGAGCAGTACTTC. Translation gives CANQNQGSYEQYF.

The rearrangement joins TRBV19 to TRBJ1-2; weak D call: TRBD1 (5 bases). Germline-derived CDR1 and CDR2 are LNHDA and SQIVND (reference sequence). The CDR3 has 14 residues. V lost 3 bases and J 5 bases, leaving 13 bases between the germline ends. The CDR3 nucleotides read TGTGCCAGTAGTATTGACGCGACAGAGTATGGCTACACCTTC. This sequence encodes CASSIDATEYGYTF. The whole variable domain, remainder taken from reference TRBV19 and TRBJ1-2, is DGGITQSPKYLFRKEGQNVTLSCEQNLNHDAMYWYRQDPGQGLRLIYYSQIVNDFQKGDIAEGYSVSREKKESFPLTVTSAQKNPTAFYLCASSIDATEYGYTFGSGTRLTVV.

The V gene is TRBV19, the J gene TRBJ2-5; D may be TRBD1 (5 bases). This CDR3 has 15 residues. The germline V gene has CDR1 LNHDA and CDR2 SQIVND (reference sequence). V dropped 5 bases and J dropped 3 bases, with 16 bases sitting between them. DNA of the CDR3: TGTGCCAGTAGTGCCGGACACCTGGGTAAAGAGACCCAGTACTTC. It is translated as CASSAGHLGKETQYF.

CDR3 amino acids: CASSPRGQNQPQHF. The CDR3 region has the DNA TGTGCCAGCTCACCGAGGGGGCAAAATCAGCCCCAGCATTTT. The chain links TRBV18 to TRBJ1-5; 7 nucleotides line up with TRBD1. The V gene end was trimmed by 3 bases and the J gene end by 4 bases; junction bases not matched to a gene: 3. This CDR3 comprises 14 residues. Germline CDR1 KGHSH, CDR2 LQKENI. The complete variable domain, with remaining parts taken from reference TRBV18 and TRBJ1-5, reads NAGVMQNPRHLVRRRGQEARLRCSPMKGHSHVYWYRQLPEEGLKFMVYLQKENIIDESGMPKERFSAEFPKEGPSILRIQQVVRGDSAAYFCASSPRGQNQPQHFGDGTRLSIL.

V usage is TRBV2 and J usage is TRBJ2-7, with 10 bases aligning to TRBD2. Trimming at V came to 5 bases and at J to 7 bases, leaving 8 bases not matched to a gene. The CDR3 sequence is 14 residues long. Germline V gene data show CDR1 as SNHLY and CDR2 as FYNNEI. CDR3 sequence (DNA): TGTGCCAGCAGTACTAGCGGGATAAGGGGGGAGCAGTACTTC. This codes for CASSTSGIRGEQYF.

This clone was found once. The chain carries TRBV2 and TRBJ1-5; no definite D call. CDR1 and CDR2 from the germline V gene are SNHLY and FYNNEI. Trimming left V 3 bases short and J 3 bases short, with 9 bases between. The CDR3 extends over 14 amino acids. Written as DNA, the CDR3 is TGTGCCAGCAGTGATTGGCCATCCAATCAGCCCCAGCATTTT. Translated, it gives CASSDWPSNQPQHF.

The DNA for the CDR3 is TGTGCCAGCAGTGAAGCGGCCACCGGGGAGCTGTTTTTT. Its translation: CASSEAATGELFF. V gene TRBV2 combines with J gene TRBJ2-2; the D is unclear. The CDR3 is 13 amino acids. Germline V gene data show CDR1 as SNHLY and CDR2 as FYNNEI. Trimming pared 0 bases from V and 4 bases from J, leaving 3 bases between. The full variable domain, with the rest looked up from reference TRBV2 and TRBJ2-2, is EPEVTQTPSHQVTQMGQEVILRCVPISNHLYFYWYRQILGQKVEFLVSFYNNEISEKSEIFDDQFSVERPDGSNFTLKIRSTKLEDSAMYFCASSEAATGELFFGEGSRLTVL.

This clone has just a few counts. J is TRBJ2-1 and V is TRBV11-2; 8 bases align to TRBD2. CDR1 is SGHAT, CDR2 FQNNGV, per germline. This CDR3 comprises 15 residues. Unmatched junction bases numbered 7, after V lost 5 bases and J lost 4 bases. CDR3 in amino acids: CASSLLLAVYNEQFF. DNA of the CDR3: TGTGCCAGCAGCCTTCTACTAGCGGTTTACAATGAGCAGTTCTTC.

The CDR3 sequence: CASSLPGQGIHEQYF. As DNA, the CDR3 is TGTGCCAGCAGCCTTCCGGGACAGGGGATTCACGAGCAGTACTTC. The chain combines TRBV16 with TRBJ2-7; 10 positions match TRBD1. The CDR3 sequence is 15 residues long. The J segment lost 5 bases and the V segment lost 4 bases, leaving 8 bases of the junction unmatched. Germline values: CDR1 KGHSY, CDR2 FQNENV. The full variable domain, its missing parts supplied by reference TRBV16 and TRBJ2-7, is GEEVAQTPKHLVRGEGQKAKLYCAPIKGHSYVFWYQQVLKNEFKFLISFQNENVFDETGMPKERFSAKCLPNSPCSLEIQATKLEDSAVYFCASSLPGQGIHEQYFGPGTRLTVT.

This sequence joins TRBV19 and TRBJ2-3, with 10 bases lining up with TRBD2. CDR1 LNHDA and CDR2 SQIVND come from the germline V gene (reference sequence). The V gene end was trimmed by 4 bases and the J gene end by 6 bases; junction bases not matched to a gene: 7. The CDR3 has 15 residues. As DNA, the CDR3 is TGTGCCAGTAGTAGGCTAGCGGGAGATTTGGATACGCAGTATTTT. This translates into CASSRLAGDLDTQYF. Full variable domain (remainder filled in from reference TRBV19 and TRBJ2-3): DGGITQSPKYLFRKEGQNVTLSCEQNLNHDAMYWYRQDPGQGLRLIYYSQIVNDFQKGDIAEGYSVSREKKESFPLTVTSAQKNPTAFYLCASSRLAGDLDTQYFGPGTRLTVL.

The chain has TRBV24-1 and TRBJ2-2; 8 bases align to TRBD2. Looked up from germline, CDR1 is KGHDR and CDR2 is SFDVKD. Trimming cost V 0 bases and J 5 bases; bases outside gene matches: 7. CDR3 size: 17 residues. The CDR3 reads CATSDLSGGPRTGELFF. The CDR3 DNA follows: TGTGCCACCAGTGATTTGTCGGGAGGGCCAAGAACCGGGGAGCTGTTTTTT.